This T cell receptor (beta chain) is from a study of T-cell reconstitution after alpha-beta-depleted transplantation in children. Study-level findings and limits: Reported findings indicate that, about two months after transplant, alpha-beta T cells came from several hundred expanded clones, which were derived from non-depleted graft cells. Surviving recipient T cells and thymic progenitors produced the high day-60 TCRbeta diversity seen in some patients. By one year post-transplant, T-cell counts and diversity largely arose from T cells that were newly produced.

In this sample, this clonotype turned up a few times. Its antigen is undetermined. As it was prepared, the TCRbeta library received unique molecular identifiers. TCRdb reanalysed the PCR reads using MiXCR and keeps one entry per CDR3 protein. The sample has about 580,000 distinct CDR3 sequences, roughly 23% seen once. This TCR was recovered from a boy in the first two years of life who had a stem cell transplant for acute myeloid leukemia, so the T cells may come from the graft donor. The sample in question was PBMCs, mostly from graft donor cells, obtained 360 days after TCRalphabeta/CD19-depleted stem cell transplant.

CDR3 amino acids: CASSVLTSAKNIQYF. The CDR3 bases are TGTGCCAGCAGCGTCCTGACTTCGGCCAAAAACATTCAGTACTTC. This sequence joins TRBV11-2 and TRBJ2-4; no definite D call. Trimming removed 5 bases from V and 1 base from J, with 12 bases in between. From germline, CDR1 is SGHAT and CDR2 FQNNGV. The length of the CDR3 is 15 residues.